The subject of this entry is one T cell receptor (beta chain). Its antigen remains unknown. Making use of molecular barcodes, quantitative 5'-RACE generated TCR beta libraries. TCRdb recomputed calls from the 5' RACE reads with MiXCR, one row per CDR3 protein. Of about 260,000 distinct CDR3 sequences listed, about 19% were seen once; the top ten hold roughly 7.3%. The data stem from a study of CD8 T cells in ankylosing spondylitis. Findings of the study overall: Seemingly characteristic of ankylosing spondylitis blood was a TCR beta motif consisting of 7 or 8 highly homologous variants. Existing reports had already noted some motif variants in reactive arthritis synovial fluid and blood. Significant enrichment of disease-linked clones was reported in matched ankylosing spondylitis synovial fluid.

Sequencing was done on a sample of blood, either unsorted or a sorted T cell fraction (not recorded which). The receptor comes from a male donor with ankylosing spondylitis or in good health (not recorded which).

CDR3 region: CASSHQGQPQHF. The CDR3 DNA sequence: TGTGCCAGCTCCCACCAGGGGCAGCCCCAGCATTTT. The chain links TRBV18 to TRBJ1-5; possible D gene TRBD1, 6 bases. CDR3 length: 12 residues. The ends were cut back, 6 bases at V and 7 bases at J, with 10 bases in the middle. Looked up from germline, CDR1 is KGHSH and CDR2 is LQKENI.